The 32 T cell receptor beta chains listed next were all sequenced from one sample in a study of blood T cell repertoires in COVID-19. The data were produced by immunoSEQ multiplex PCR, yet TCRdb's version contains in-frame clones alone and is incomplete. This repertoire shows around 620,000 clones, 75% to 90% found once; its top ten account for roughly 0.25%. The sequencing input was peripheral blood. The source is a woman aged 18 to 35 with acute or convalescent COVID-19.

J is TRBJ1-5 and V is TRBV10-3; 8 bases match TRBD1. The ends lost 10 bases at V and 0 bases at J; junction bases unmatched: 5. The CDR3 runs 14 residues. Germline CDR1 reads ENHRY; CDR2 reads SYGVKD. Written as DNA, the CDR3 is TGTGCCACCGACAGGGGTGTTAGCAATCAGCCCCAGCATTTT. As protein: CATDRGVSNQPQHF.

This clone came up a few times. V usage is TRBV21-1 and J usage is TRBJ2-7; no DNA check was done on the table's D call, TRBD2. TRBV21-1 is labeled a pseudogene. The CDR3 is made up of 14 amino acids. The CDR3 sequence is CASSKGDSPYEQYF. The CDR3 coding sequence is TGTGCCAGCAGCAAGGGGGACTCCCCCTACGAGCAGTACTTC.

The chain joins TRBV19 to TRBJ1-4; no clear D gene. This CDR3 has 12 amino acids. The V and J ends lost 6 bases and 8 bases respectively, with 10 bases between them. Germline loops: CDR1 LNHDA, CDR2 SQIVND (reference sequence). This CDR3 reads CASRVVVEKLFF. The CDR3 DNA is TGTGCCAGTAGAGTAGTAGTAGAAAAACTGTTTTTT.

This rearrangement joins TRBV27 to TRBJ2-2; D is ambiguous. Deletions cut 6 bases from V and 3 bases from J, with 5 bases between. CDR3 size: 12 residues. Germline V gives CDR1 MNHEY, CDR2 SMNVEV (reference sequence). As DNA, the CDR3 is TGTGCCAGCAGGCCGGACACCGGGGAGCTGTTTTTT. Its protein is CASRPDTGELFF.

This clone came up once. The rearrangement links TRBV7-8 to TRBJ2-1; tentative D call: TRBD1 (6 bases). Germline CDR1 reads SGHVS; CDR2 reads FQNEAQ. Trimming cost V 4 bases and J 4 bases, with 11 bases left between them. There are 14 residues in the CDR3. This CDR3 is CASSSGTTYNEQFF. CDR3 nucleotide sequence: TGTGCCAGCAGCTCCGGGACAACTTACAATGAGCAGTTCTTC. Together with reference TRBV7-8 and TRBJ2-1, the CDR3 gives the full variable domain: GAGVSQSPRYKVAKRGQDVALRCDPISGHVSLFWYQQALGQGPEFLTYFQNEAQLDKSGLPSDRFFAERPEGSVSTLKIQRTQQEDSAVYLCASSSGTTYNEQFFGPGTRLTVL.

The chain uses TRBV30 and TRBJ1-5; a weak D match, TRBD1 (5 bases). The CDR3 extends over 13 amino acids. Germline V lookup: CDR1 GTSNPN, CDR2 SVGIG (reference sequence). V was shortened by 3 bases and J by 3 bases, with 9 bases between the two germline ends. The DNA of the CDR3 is TGTGCCTGGAGGACAGCTCTCAATCAGCCCCAGCATTTT. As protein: CAWRTALNQPQHF.

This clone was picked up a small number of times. CDR3 nucleotides: TGTGCCAGCAGCTGGGACTCAGGAGGCAGATCACCCCTCCACTTT. This encodes CASSWDSGGRSPLHF. This chain links TRBV5-4 with TRBJ1-6; possibly TRBD1 for D (5 bases). There are 15 residues in the CDR3. The V end lost 3 bases, the J end lost 10 bases, and 17 bases lay between the germline ends. Germline V CDR1 and CDR2: SGHNT, YYREEE (reference sequence).

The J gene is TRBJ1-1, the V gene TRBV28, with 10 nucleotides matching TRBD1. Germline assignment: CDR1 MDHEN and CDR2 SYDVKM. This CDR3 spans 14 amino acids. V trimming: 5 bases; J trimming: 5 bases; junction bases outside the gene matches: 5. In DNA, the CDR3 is TGTGCCAGCAGTGGACAGGACAGGGGGACTGAAGCTTTCTTT. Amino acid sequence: CASSGQDRGTEAFF.

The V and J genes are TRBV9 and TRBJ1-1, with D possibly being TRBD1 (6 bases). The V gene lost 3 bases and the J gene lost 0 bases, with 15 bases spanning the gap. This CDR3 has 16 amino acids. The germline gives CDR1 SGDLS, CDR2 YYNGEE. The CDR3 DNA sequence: TGTGCCAGCAGCGAGGCCAGGGGAGCCGTGAACACTGAAGCTTTCTTT. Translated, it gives CASSEARGAVNTEAFF.

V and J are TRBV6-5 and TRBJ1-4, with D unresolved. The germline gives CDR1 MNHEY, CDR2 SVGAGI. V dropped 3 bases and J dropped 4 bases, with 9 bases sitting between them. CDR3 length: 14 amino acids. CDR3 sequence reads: CASSYSLSNEKLFF. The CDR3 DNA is TGTGCCAGCAGTTATTCTCTTAGTAATGAAAAACTGTTTTTT.

Written as DNA, the CDR3 is TGTGCCAGCAGCCCGCAAGGACAGCTGATGACCACAGATACGCAGTATTTT. The encoded protein is CASSPQGQLMTTDTQYF. The chain employs TRBV3-1 (or the pseudogene TRBV3-2) and TRBJ2-3; perhaps TRBD1 as D (6 bases). This CDR3 has 17 residues. The germline V gene has CDR1 LGHDT and CDR2 YNNKEL (reference sequence). Trimming removed 4 bases from V and 2 bases from J, with 19 bases in between.

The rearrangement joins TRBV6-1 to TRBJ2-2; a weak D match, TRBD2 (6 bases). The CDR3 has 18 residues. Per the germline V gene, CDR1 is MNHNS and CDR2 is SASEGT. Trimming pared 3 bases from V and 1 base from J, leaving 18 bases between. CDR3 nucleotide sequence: TGTGCCAGCAGTGAGGAGGAGGGGAGACCTTGGAACACCGGGGAGCTGTTTTTT. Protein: CASSEEEGRPWNTGELFF.

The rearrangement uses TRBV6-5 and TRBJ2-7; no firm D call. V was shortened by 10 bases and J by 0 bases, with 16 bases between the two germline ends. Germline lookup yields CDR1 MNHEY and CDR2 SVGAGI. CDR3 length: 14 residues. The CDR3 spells CATSPDINSYEQYF. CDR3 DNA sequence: TGTGCCACCTCTCCCGACATAAACTCCTACGAGCAGTACTTC.

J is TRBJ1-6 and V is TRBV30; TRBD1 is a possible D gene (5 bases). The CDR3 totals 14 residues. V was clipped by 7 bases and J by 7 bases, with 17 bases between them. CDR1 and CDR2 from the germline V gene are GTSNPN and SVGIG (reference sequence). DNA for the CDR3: TGTGCCTCCCCCTACGGGGGTTGGAATTCACCCCTCCACTTT. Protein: CASPYGGWNSPLHF.

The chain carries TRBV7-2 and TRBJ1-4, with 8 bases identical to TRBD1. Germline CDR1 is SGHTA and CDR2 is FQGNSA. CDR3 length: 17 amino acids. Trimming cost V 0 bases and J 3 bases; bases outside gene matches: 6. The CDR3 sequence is CASSLARLGQANEKLFF. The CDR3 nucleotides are TGTGCCAGCAGCTTAGCGCGTTTGGGACAGGCTAATGAAAAACTGTTTTTT.

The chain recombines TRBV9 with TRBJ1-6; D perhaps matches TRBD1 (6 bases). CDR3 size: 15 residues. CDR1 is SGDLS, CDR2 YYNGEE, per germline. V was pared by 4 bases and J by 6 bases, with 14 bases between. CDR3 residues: CASSTSGQTNSPLHF. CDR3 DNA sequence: TGTGCCAGCAGCACCTCGGGACAAACTAATTCACCCCTCCACTTT.

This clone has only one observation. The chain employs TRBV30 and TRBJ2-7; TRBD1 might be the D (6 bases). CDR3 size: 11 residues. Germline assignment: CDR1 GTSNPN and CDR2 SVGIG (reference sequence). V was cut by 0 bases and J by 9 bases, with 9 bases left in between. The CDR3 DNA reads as TGTGCCTGGAGTGTTTCAGGGGCGCAGTACTTC. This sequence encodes CAWSVSGAQYF.

This CDR3 reads CASRQRMGTGELFF. For the CDR3, the DNA is TGTGCCAGCAGGCAGCGTATGGGTACCGGGGAGCTGTTTTTT. The rearrangement uses TRBV9 and TRBJ2-2; D is ambiguous. CDR3 length: 14 residues. Germline CDR1 SGDLS, CDR2 YYNGEE. V was cut by 5 bases and J by 5 bases, with 13 bases left in between.

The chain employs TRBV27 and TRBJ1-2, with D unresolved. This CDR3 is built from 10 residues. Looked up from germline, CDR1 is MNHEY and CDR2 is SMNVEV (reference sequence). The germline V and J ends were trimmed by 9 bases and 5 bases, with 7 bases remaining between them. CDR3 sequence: CASYLYGYTF. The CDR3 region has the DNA TGTGCCAGTTACCTATATGGCTACACCTTC.

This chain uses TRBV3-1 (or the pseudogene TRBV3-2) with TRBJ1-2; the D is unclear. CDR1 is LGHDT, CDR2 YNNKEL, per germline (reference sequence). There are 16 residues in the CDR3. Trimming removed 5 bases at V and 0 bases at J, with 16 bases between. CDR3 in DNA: TGTGCCAGCAGCAAAGGGTCTACCGGAGCTAACTATGGCTACACCTTC. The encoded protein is CASSKGSTGANYGYTF.

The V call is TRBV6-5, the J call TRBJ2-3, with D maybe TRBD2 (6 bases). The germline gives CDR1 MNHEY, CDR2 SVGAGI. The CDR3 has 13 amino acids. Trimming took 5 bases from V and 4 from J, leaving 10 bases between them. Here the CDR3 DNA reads TGTGCCAGCAGTCCTCGGGAGCCAGATACGCAGTATTTT. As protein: CASSPREPDTQYF.

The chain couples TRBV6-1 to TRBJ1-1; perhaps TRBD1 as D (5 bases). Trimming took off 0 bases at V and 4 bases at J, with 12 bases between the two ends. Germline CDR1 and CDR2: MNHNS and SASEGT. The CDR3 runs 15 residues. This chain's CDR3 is CASSEARLGGTEAFF. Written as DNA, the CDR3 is TGTGCCAGCAGTGAAGCGCGGCTCGGGGGCACTGAAGCTTTCTTT.

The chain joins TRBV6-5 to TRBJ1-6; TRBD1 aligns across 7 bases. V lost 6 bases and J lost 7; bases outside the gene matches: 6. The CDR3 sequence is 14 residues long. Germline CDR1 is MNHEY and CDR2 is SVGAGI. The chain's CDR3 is CASRWDSENSPLHF. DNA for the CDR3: TGTGCCAGCAGGTGGGACAGTGAGAATTCACCCCTCCACTTT.

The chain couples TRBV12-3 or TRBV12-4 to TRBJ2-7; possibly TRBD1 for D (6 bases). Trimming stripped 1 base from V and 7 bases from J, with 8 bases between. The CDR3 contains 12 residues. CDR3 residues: CASSLVGTEQYF. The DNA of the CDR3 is TGTGCCAGCAGTTTAGTCGGGACAGAGCAGTACTTC.

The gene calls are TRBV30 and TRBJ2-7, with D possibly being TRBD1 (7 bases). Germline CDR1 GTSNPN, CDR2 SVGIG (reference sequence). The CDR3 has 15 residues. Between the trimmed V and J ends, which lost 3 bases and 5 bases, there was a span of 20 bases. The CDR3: CAWRRGDSLGDEQYF. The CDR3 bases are TGTGCCTGGAGAAGGGGGGACAGCCTGGGGGACGAGCAGTACTTC. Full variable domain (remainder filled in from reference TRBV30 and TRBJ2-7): SQTIHQWPATLVQPVGSPLSLECTVEGTSNPNLYWYRQAAGRGLQLLFYSVGIGQISSEVPQNLSASRPQDRQFILSSKKLLLSDSGFYLCAWRRGDSLGDEQYFGPGTRLTVT.

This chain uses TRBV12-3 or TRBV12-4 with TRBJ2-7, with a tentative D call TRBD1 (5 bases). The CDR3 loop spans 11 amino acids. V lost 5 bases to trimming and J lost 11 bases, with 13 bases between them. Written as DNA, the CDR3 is TGTGCCAGCAGTCCCGGACAAAGGAAGTACTTC. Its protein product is CASSPGQRKYF.

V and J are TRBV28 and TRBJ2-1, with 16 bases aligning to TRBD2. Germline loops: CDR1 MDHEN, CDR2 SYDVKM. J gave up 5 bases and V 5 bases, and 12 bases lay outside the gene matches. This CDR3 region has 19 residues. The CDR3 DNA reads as TGTGCCAGCAGTCGGTCGGGGACTAGCGGGGGGGCGTTCGACAATGAGCAGTTCTTC. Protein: CASSRSGTSGGAFDNEQFF.

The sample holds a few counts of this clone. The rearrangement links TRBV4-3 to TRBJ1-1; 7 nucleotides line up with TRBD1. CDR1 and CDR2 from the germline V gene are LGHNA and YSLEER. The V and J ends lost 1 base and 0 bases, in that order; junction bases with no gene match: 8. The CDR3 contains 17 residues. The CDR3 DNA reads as TGCGCCAGCAGCCAAGTGGGGACAGCCGATTTGAACACTGAAGCTTTCTTT. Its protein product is CASSQVGTADLNTEAFF.

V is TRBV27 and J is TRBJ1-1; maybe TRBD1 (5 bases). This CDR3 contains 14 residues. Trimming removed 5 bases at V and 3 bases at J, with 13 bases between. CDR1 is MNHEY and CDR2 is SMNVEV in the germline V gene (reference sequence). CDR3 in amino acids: CASSRRKGDTEAFF. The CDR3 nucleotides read TGTGCCAGCAGTAGGCGGAAAGGGGACACTGAAGCTTTCTTT.

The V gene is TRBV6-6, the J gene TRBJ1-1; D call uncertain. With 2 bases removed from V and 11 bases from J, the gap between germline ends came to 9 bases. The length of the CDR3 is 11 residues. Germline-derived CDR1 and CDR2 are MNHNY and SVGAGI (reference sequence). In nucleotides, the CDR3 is TGTGCCAGCAGTTACGCGTACCGGGCTTTCTTT. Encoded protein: CASSYAYRAFF.

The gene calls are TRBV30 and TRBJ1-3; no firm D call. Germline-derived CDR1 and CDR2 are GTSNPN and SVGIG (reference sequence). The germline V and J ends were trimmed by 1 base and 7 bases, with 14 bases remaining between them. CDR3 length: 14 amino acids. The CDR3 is CAWSETLHSNTIYF. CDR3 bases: TGTGCCTGGAGTGAGACACTCCACTCCAACACCATATATTTT.

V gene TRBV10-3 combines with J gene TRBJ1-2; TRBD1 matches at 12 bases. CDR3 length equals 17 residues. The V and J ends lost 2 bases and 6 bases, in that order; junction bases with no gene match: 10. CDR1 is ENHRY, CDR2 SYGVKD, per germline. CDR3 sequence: CAISESRGTGGRDGYTF. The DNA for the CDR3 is TGTGCCATCAGTGAGAGTAGGGGGACAGGGGGCCGGGATGGCTACACCTTC.